Listed below are T cell receptor beta chains from one sample, sequenced in a study of T cell changes during pregnancy in multiple sclerosis. Clones were sequenced by immunoSEQ multiplex PCR, and TCRdb holds only the in-frame ones, with some missing. Of around 50,000 clones detected, around 91% appear once; the ten largest clones hold around 7.9%. The starting material was CD8+ T cells from peripheral blood mononuclear cells, obtained in the second trimester of pregnancy. The origin of the receptors is a female donor with multiple sclerosis, enrolled in a pregnancy study. CDR3s include the opening cysteine and the closing phenylalanine or tryptophan. The D gene is left open where the match is weak. Where a row states a size, it is once, few, many or the class of an expanded clone; other rows omit it.

CDR3 protein | CDR3 DNA | J gene | D gene | clone size | V gene
CASSQGRAEQYF | TGCGCCAGCAGCCAGGGTCGGGCCGAGCAGTACTTC | TRBJ2-7 | - | - | TRBV5-1
CASSESGARETQYF | TGTGCCAGCAGTGAGAGCGGGGCTCGGGAGACCCAGTACTTC | TRBJ2-5 | TRBD2 | - | TRBV9
CASSIRGQGNEQFF | TGTGCCAGCAGCATACGTGGGCAGGGAAATGAGCAGTTCTTC | TRBJ2-1 | - | - | TRBV7-3
CASSLADRENQETQYF | TGTGCCAGCAGCTTGGCCGACAGGGAGAACCAAGAGACCCAGTACTTC | TRBJ2-5 | TRBD1 | - | TRBV5-6
CASSLLAGGINEQFF | TGTGCCAGCAGCTTATTAGCGGGGGGAATTAATGAGCAGTTCTTC | TRBJ2-1 | TRBD2 | few | TRBV7-6
CARRPATSSEQYF | TGTGCCAGACGCCCTGCTACTAGCTCCGAGCAGTACTTC | TRBJ2-7 | - | few | TRBV2
CASSEAHEPDTEAFF | TGTGCCAGCAGCGAAGCTCATGAACCGGACACTGAAGCTTTCTTT | TRBJ1-1 | - | few | TRBV11-3
CASKGPGQSYEQYF | TGTGCCAGCAAGGGGCCGGGACAGTCATACGAGCAGTACTTC | TRBJ2-7 | TRBD1 | once | TRBV6-1
CASSPWTGDVYGYTF | TGTGCCAGCAGTCCCTGGACAGGGGACGTCTATGGCTACACCTTC | TRBJ1-2 | TRBD1 | - | TRBV27
CASSLGQRSSYNEQFF | TGTGCCAGCAGCTTAGGACAGAGAAGCTCCTACAATGAGCAGTTCTTC | TRBJ2-1 | - | - | TRBV11-2
CATSIVSYNEQFF | TGTGCCACCAGCATTGTCAGTTACAATGAGCAGTTCTTC | TRBJ2-1 | - | - | TRBV15
CSVESGGTYEQYF | TGCAGCGTTGAATCGGGGGGCACCTACGAGCAGTACTTC | TRBJ2-7 | - | - | TRBV29-1
CASSPGGGLSYEQYF | TGTGCCAGCAGCCCCGGGGGGGGGCTCTCCTACGAGCAGTACTTC | TRBJ2-7 | TRBD2 | - | TRBV13
CASRSTGYETQYF | TGTGCCAGCAGGTCAACAGGGTACGAGACCCAGTACTTC | TRBJ2-5 | - | - | TRBV5-6
CASSLGRPYEQYF | TGTGCCAGCAGTTTGGGCAGGCCCTACGAGCAGTACTTC | TRBJ2-7 | - | - | TRBV27
CASSIDFSGSLEETQYF | TGTGCCAGTAGTATAGATTTTAGCGGCAGTTTGGAAGAGACCCAGTACTTC | TRBJ2-5 | - | - | TRBV19
CASSLTGGSYEQYF | TGTGCCAGCAGTTTGACAGGGGGTTCCTACGAGCAGTACTTC | TRBJ2-7 | TRBD1 | - | TRBV28
CASSTGTGSYNEQFF | TGTGCCAGCAGCACCGGGACAGGGTCCTACAATGAGCAGTTCTTC | TRBJ2-1 | TRBD1 | - | TRBV11-3
CARTGITDTQYF | TGTGCCAGGACAGGGATCACAGATACGCAGTATTTT | TRBJ2-3 | TRBD1 | - | TRBV2
CASNGDTGELFF | TGTGCCAGCAACGGGGACACCGGGGAGCTGTTTTTT | TRBJ2-2 | - | - | TRBV5-4
CASTNAAGGSYEQYF | TGTGCCAGCACTAATGCAGCGGGGGGCTCCTACGAGCAGTACTTC | TRBJ2-7 | TRBD2 | - | TRBV7-9
CASSPDAGGYTF | TGCGCCAGCAGCCCCGACGCGGGAGGCTACACCTTC | TRBJ1-2 | - | - | TRBV5-1
CASSFLGQRDTQYF | TGTGCTAGCAGCTTCCTTGGACAGAGGGATACGCAGTATTTT | TRBJ2-3 | - | - | TRBV7-7
CASSLGTGGETQYF | TGTGCCAGCAGCCTAGGGACAGGGGGAGAGACCCAGTACTTC | TRBJ2-5 | TRBD1 | - | TRBV11-2
CASSVAAGKDQYF | TGTGCCAGCAGCGTAGCGGCAGGGAAGGACCAGTACTTC | TRBJ2-5 | - | once | TRBV9
CASSLGGFLSYNEQFF | TGTGCCAGCAGCCTAGGAGGATTTCTCTCCTACAATGAGCAGTTCTTC | TRBJ2-1 | - | - | TRBV14
CASSERTGVTDTQYF | TGTGCCAGCAGTGAGAGGACAGGGGTCACAGATACGCAGTATTTT | TRBJ2-3 | TRBD1 | - | TRBV25-1
CSVVRGDSYEQYF | TGCAGCGTTGTACGGGGGGACTCCTACGAGCAGTACTTC | TRBJ2-7 | TRBD2 | medium-sized | TRBV29-1
CASSYADRGRTGELFF | TGTGCCAGCAGTTACGCGGACAGGGGGAGGACCGGGGAGCTGTTTTTT | TRBJ2-2 | TRBD1 | - | TRBV6-5
CASRTGSSYEQYF | TGTGCCAGCAGGACAGGAAGCTCCTACGAGCAGTACTTC | TRBJ2-7 | - | - | TRBV5-6
CASSPFFGGYRADTQYF | TGCGCCAGCAGCCCTTTCTTCGGAGGGTATCGCGCAGATACGCAGTATTTT | TRBJ2-3 | - | - | TRBV4-1
CASSGADNEQFF | TGTGCCAGTTCAGGCGCAGACAATGAGCAGTTCTTC | TRBJ2-1 | - | - | TRBV19
CASTGSGTYNEQFF | TGTGCCAGCACCGGCAGCGGGACCTACAATGAGCAGTTCTTC | TRBJ2-1 | TRBD2 | - | TRBV27
CASSSPRDRGYEQYF | TGTGCCAGTAGTTCCCCCCGGGACAGGGGCTACGAGCAGTACTTC | TRBJ2-7 | TRBD1 | - | TRBV19
CASSQEVTRPGGFGELFF | TGTGCCAGCAGCCAAGAAGTTACTCGCCCGGGGGGATTCGGGGAGCTGTTTTTT | TRBJ2-2 | TRBD2 | - | TRBV4-2
CASSLGGDYISGYTF | TGTGCCAGCAGCTTGGGGGGGGATTACATCTCTGGCTACACCTTC | TRBJ1-2 | - | - | TRBV7-9
CASSLDPNTGELFF | TGTGCCAGCAGCTTAGACCCTAACACCGGGGAGCTGTTTTTT | TRBJ2-2 | - | - | TRBV11-3
CASGGTTSDADTQYF | TGTGCCAGCGGTGGTACGACTAGCGATGCAGATACGCAGTATTTT | TRBJ2-3 | TRBD2 | - | TRBV6-1
CASSRGGTEAFF | TGTGCCAGCAGTCGAGGGGGCACTGAAGCTTTCTTT | TRBJ1-1 | - | - | TRBV27
CASSLVDWGRGNTIYF | TGCGCCAGCAGCTTGGTCGACTGGGGGCGAGGAAACACCATATATTTT | TRBJ1-3 | - | - | TRBV5-1
CASSQDAGNQPQHF | TGCGCCAGCAGCCAAGACGCGGGGAATCAGCCCCAGCATTTT | TRBJ1-5 | - | - | TRBV4-1
CASTRLAGVYNEQFF | TGTGCCAGCACCCGATTAGCGGGAGTCTACAATGAGCAGTTCTTC | TRBJ2-1 | TRBD2 | once | TRBV6-1
CATPGQASSEFF | TGTGCCACCCCGGGACAGGCAAGTTCGGAGTTCTTC | TRBJ2-1 | TRBD1 | - | TRBV2
CASSASRRGSDTQYF | TGTGCCAGCAGCGCTTCGAGGCGGGGTTCAGATACGCAGTATTTT | TRBJ2-3 | - | - | TRBV6-1
CASSLVQGFTETQYF | TGTGCCAGCAGCTTGGTGCAGGGGTTTACGGAGACCCAGTACTTC | TRBJ2-5 | - | - | TRBV5-6
CASSPLSGVTDTQYF | TGTGCCAGCAGCCCTCTCTCGGGGGTGACAGATACGCAGTATTTT | TRBJ2-3 | - | once | TRBV4-2
CSATKQGPGVEKLFF | TGCAGCGCTACAAAACAGGGACCCGGGGTTGAAAAACTGTTTTTT | TRBJ1-4 | - | - | TRBV29-1
CASPGNGGMVNNEQFF | TGTGCCAGCCCAGGGAACGGGGGGATGGTTAACAATGAGCAGTTCTTC | TRBJ2-1 | TRBD2 | - | TRBV2
CASSRSGLAGTDTQYF | TGCGCCAGCAGCCGAAGTGGACTAGCGGGCACAGATACGCAGTATTTT | TRBJ2-3 | TRBD2 | - | TRBV4-1
CASSFGQMNTEAFF | TGTGCCAGCAGCTTCGGACAGATGAACACTGAAGCTTTCTTT | TRBJ1-1 | - | - | TRBV7-8
CASTKGSDEQYF | TGTGCCAGCACTAAAGGCAGCGACGAGCAGTACTTC | TRBJ2-7 | - | - | TRBV2
CASSLHGQGGVGGYTF | TGTGCCAGCAGTTTACACGGACAGGGGGGGGTAGGTGGCTACACCTTC | TRBJ1-2 | TRBD1 | - | TRBV27
CARSLHGGEAGNTIYF | TGTGCCAGAAGCTTGCATGGAGGGGAGGCTGGAAACACCATATATTTT | TRBJ1-3 | - | few | TRBV5-3
CASSFSQGEGTEAFF | TGCGCCAGCAGCTTTTCCCAGGGCGAAGGGACTGAAGCTTTCTTT | TRBJ1-1 | - | medium-sized | TRBV4-1
CASSVARAGAKGTDTQYF | TGTGCCAGCAGCGTAGCTAGAGCGGGGGCGAAGGGCACAGATACGCAGTATTTT | TRBJ2-3 | TRBD2 | - | TRBV9
CSVEGDLPSIAWNEQFF | TGCAGCGTTGAAGGTGACCTCCCCAGTATAGCCTGGAATGAGCAGTTCTTC | TRBJ2-1 | - | - | TRBV29-1
CATGLAEDYEQYF | TGTGCCACCGGACTAGCGGAAGACTACGAGCAGTACTTC | TRBJ2-7 | TRBD2 | - | TRBV10-3